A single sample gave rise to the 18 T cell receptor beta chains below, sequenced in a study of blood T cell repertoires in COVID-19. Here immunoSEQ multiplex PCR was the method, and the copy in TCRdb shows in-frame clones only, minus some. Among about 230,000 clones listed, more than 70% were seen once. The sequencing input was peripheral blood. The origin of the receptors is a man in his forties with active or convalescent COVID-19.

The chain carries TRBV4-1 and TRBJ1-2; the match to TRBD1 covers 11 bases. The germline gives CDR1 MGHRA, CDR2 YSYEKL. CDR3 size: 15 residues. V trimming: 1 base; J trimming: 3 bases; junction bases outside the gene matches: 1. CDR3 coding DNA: TGCGCCAGCAGCCAAGGGGACAGGGGGGACTATGGCTACACCTTC. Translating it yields CASSQGDRGDYGYTF.

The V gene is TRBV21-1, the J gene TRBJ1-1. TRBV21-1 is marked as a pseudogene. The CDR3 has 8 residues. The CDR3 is CASSICFF. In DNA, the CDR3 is TGTGCCAGCAGCATCTGTTTCTTT.

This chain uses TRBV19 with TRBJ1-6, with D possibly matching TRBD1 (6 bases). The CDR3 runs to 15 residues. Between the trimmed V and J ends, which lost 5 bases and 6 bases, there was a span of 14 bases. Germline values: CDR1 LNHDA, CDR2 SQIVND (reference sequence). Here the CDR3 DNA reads TGTGCCAGTAGTGGGTTCGGGACACCTAATTCACCCCTCCACTTT. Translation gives CASSGFGTPNSPLHF.

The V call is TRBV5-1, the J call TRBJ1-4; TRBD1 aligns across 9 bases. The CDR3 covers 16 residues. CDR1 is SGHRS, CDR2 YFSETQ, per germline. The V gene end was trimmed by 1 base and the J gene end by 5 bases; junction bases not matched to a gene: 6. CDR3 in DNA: TGCGCCAGCAGCTTGACACCGGGACAGGGAAATGAAAAACTGTTTTTT. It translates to CASSLTPGQGNEKLFF.

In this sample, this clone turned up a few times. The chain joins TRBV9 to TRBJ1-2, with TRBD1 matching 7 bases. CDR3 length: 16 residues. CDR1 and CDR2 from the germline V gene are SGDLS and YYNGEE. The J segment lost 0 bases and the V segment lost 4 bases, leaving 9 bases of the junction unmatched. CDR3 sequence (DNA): TGTGCCAGCAGCCCCCGGGACAGATCGACTAACTATGGCTACACCTTC. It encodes CASSPRDRSTNYGYTF. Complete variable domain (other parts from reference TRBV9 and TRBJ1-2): DSGVTQTPKHLITATGQRVTLRCSPRSGDLSVYWYQQSLDQGLQFLIQYYNGEERAKGNILERFSAQQFPDLHSELNLSSLELGDSALYFCASSPRDRSTNYGYTFGSGTRLTVV.

The CDR3 region is CASSLNDNEAFF. CDR3 nucleotides: TGTGCCAGCAGCTTAAACGACAACGAAGCTTTCTTT. The V and J genes are TRBV11-1 and TRBJ1-1, with D hard to call. With 2 bases removed from V and 8 bases from J, the gap between germline ends came to 9 bases. CDR1 is SGHAT, CDR2 FQDESV, per germline (reference sequence). The CDR3 spans 12 residues.

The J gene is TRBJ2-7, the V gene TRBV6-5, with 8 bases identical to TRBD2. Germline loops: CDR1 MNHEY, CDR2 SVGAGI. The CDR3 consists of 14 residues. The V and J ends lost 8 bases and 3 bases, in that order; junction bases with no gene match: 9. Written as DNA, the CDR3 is TGTGCCAGCTCGGTCCGGGCGGGAGGCTACGAGCAGTACTTC. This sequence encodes CASSVRAGGYEQYF.

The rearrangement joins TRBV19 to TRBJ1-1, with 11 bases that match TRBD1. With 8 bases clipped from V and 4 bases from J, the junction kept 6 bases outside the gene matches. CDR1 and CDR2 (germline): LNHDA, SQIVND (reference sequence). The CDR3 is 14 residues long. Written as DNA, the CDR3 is TGTGCCAGTGTCCGGACAGGGGGCTCCACTGAAGCTTTCTTT. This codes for CASVRTGGSTEAFF.

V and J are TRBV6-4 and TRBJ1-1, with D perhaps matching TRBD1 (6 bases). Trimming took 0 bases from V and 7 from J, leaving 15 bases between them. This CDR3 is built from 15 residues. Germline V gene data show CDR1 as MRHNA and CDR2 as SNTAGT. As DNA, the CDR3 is TGTGCCAGCAGTGACTCCCCTCGGGACATGGATGAAGCTTTCTTT. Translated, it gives CASSDSPRDMDEAFF.

This CDR3 is CASSRVVGDGYTF. As DNA, the CDR3 is TGTGCCAGCAGCCGGGTCGTCGGTGACGGCTACACCTTC. The chain employs TRBV7-9 and TRBJ1-2; D gene unclear. Looked up from germline, CDR1 is SEHNR and CDR2 is FQNEAQ (reference sequence). The CDR3 spans 13 residues. V dropped 5 bases and J dropped 8 bases, with 15 bases sitting between them.

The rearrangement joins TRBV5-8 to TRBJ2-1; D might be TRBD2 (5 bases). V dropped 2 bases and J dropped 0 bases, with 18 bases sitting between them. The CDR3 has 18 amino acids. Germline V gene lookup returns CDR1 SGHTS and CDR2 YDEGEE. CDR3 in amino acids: CASSFYHLATSSYNEQFF. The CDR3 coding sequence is TGTGCCAGCAGCTTTTACCACTTAGCGACGAGCTCCTACAATGAGCAGTTCTTC.

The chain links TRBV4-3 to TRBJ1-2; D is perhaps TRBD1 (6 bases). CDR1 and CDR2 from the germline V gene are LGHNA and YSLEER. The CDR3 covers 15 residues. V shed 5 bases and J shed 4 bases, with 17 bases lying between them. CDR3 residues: CASSDQTGIGYGYTF. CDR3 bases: TGCGCCAGCAGCGACCAAACAGGGATCGGCTATGGCTACACCTTC.

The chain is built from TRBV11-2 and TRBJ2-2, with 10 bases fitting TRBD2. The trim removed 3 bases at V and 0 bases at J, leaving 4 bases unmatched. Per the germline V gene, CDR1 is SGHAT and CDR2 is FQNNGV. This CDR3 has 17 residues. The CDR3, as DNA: TGTGCCAGCAGCTTTACTAGCGGGAACGCGAACACCGGGGAGCTGTTTTTT. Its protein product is CASSFTSGNANTGELFF.

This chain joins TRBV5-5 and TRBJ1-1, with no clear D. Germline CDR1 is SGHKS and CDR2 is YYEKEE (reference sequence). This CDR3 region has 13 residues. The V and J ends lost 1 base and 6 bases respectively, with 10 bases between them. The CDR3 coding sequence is TGTGCCAGCAGCTTGTTCTTCACTTCTGAAGCTTTCTTT. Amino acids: CASSLFFTSEAFF.

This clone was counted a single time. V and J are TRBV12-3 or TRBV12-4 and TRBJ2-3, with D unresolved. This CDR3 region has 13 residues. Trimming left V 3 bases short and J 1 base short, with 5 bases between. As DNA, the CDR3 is TGTGCCAGCAGTTTCCCCGGCACAGATACGCAGTATTTT. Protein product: CASSFPGTDTQYF.

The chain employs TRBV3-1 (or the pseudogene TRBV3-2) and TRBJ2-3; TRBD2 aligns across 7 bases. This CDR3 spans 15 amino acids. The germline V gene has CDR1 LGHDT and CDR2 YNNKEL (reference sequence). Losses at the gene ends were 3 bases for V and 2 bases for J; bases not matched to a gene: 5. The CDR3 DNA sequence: TGTGCCAGCAGCCAGGCGGGAGAGGTCACAGATACGCAGTATTTT. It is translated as CASSQAGEVTDTQYF.

The CDR3: CASSVEVQEETQYF. The CDR3 DNA reads as TGTGCCAGCAGCGTAGAGGTACAGGAAGAGACCCAGTACTTC. This rearrangement joins TRBV9 to TRBJ2-5, with D possibly TRBD1 on 5 matching bases. Per germline, CDR1 SGDLS and CDR2 YYNGEE. The V end was cut by 0 bases, the J end by 3 bases, with 9 bases between. The CDR3 is 14 amino acids. The whole variable domain, remainder taken from reference TRBV9 and TRBJ2-5, is DSGVTQTPKHLITATGQRVTLRCSPRSGDLSVYWYQQSLDQGLQFLIQYYNGEERAKGNILERFSAQQFPDLHSELNLSSLELGDSALYFCASSVEVQEETQYFGPGTRLLVL.

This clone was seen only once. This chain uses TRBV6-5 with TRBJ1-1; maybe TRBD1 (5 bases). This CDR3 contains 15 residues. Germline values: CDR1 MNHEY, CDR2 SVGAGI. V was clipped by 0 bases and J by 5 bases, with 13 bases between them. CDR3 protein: CASSYSARTITEAFF. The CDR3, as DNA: TGTGCCAGCAGTTACTCGGCCAGGACAATAACTGAAGCTTTCTTT.